A selection of T cell receptor beta chains follows, all from one sample in a study of blood T cell repertoires in COVID-19. TCRdb's table, derived via immunoSEQ multiplex PCR, lists solely in-frame clones and lacks some. This table has 150,000 or so clones, roughly nine tenths appearing once. Sequenced: peripheral blood. Receptor source: a man in his 60s with active or convalescent COVID-19. CDR3s include the opening cysteine and the closing phenylalanine or tryptophan. A D gene is named only where the DNA matches it firmly. The size of a clone is reported for some rows only, either as once, few or many, or as a class for expanded clones.

J | V | size | D | DNA | CDR3
TRBJ1-5 | TRBV18 | NA | NA | TGTGCCAGCTCACCAGAGGGAGGGTTGCAGCCCCAGCATTTT | CASSPEGGLQPQHF
TRBJ1-6 | TRBV18 | NA | NA | TGTGCCAGCTCACCCCAGACGGACAGATCACCCCTCCACTTT | CASSPQTDRSPLHF
TRBJ2-4 | TRBV6-5 | NA | TRBD1 | TGTGCCAGCAGTTACTCGAGTGGGACAGGCCAAAACATTCAGTACTTC | CASSYSSGTGQNIQYF
TRBJ2-3 | TRBV4-1 | NA | TRBD2 | TGCGCCAGCAGCCAAGACTCGGTACTAGCGCGGGGAGAGGATACGCAGTATTTT | CASSQDSVLARGEDTQYF
TRBJ1-5 | TRBV2 | once | TRBD1 | TGTGCCAGCAGTCCCGGGACAGGGAGTATCAATCAGCCCCAGCATTTT | CASSPGTGSINQPQHF
TRBJ1-2 | TRBV19 | NA | TRBD1 | TGTGCCAGTACCTTACCGGGACAGGGCCATGGCTACACCTTC | CASTLPGQGHGYTF
TRBJ1-5 | TRBV5-4 | NA | NA | TGTGCCAGCAGCTTGGCGCAGGGCAGGGGTCAGCCCCAGCATTTT | CASSLAQGRGQPQHF
TRBJ1-2 | TRBV27 | NA | TRBD1 | TGTGCCAGCAGTAGCGACAGGGGCGCTAACTATCATGGCTACACCTTC | CASSSDRGANYHGYTF
TRBJ1-6 | TRBV3-1/TRBV3-2 | NA | NA | TGTGCCAGCAGCCAAGGAGGGAAAACAGAGTCGAATTCACCCCTCCACTTT | CASSQGGKTESNSPLHF
TRBJ2-5 | TRBV7-2 | NA | NA | TGTGCCAGCAGCTACAACAGGGTTCGAGAGACCCAGTACTTC | CASSYNRVRETQYF
TRBJ2-7 | TRBV15 | NA | NA | TGTGCCACCGGACAGACCTCCTACGAGCAGTACTTC | CATGQTSYEQYF
TRBJ1-5 | TRBV6-5 | NA | TRBD1 | TGTGCCAGCAGAGGGACAGGCAATCAGCCCCAGCATTTT | CASRGTGNQPQHF